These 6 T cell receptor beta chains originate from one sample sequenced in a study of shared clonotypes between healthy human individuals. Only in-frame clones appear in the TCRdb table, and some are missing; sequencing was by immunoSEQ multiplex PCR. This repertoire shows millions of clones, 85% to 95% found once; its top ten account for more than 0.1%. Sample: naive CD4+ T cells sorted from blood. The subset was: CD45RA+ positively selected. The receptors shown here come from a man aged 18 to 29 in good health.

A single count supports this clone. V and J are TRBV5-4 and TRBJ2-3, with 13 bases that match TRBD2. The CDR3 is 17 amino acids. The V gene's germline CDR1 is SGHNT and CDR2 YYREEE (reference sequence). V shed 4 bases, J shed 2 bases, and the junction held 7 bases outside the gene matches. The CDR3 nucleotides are TGTGCCAGCAGCCCCTCCGGGACTAGCGGGGCCACAGATACGCAGTATTTT. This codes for CASSPSGTSGATDTQYF.

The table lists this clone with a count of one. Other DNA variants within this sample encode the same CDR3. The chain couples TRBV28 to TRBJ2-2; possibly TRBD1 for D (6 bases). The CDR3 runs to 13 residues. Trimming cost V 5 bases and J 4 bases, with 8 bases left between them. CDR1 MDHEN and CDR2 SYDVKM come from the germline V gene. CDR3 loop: CASSPGATGELFF. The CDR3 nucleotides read TGTGCCAGCAGTCCAGGGGCCACCGGGGAGCTGTTTTTT.

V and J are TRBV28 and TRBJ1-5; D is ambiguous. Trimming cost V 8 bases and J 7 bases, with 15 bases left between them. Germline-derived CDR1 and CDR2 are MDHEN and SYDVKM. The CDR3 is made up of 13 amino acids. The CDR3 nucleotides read TGTGCCAGCCCCCCGGGGTCAAGGCAGCCCCAGCATTTT. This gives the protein CASPPGSRQPQHF.

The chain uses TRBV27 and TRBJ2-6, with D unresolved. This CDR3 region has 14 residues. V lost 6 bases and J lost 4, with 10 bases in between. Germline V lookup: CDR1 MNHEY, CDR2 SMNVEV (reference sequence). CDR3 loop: CASRSMGGANVLTF. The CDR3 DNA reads TGTGCCAGCAGGTCGATGGGGGGGGCCAACGTCCTGACTTTC.

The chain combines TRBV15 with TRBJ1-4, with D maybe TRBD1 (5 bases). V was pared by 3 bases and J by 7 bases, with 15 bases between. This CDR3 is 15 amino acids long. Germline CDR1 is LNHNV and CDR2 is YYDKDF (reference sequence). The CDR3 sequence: CATSSPQRGVEKLFF. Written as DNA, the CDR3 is TGTGCCACCAGCAGTCCCCAAAGGGGAGTTGAAAAACTGTTTTTT.

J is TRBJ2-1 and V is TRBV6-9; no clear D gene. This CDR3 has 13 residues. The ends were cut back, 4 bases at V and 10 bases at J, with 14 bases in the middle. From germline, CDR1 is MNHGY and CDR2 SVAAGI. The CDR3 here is CASSSLVMKEQFF. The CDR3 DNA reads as TGTGCCAGCAGTTCCTTAGTAATGAAAGAGCAGTTCTTC.